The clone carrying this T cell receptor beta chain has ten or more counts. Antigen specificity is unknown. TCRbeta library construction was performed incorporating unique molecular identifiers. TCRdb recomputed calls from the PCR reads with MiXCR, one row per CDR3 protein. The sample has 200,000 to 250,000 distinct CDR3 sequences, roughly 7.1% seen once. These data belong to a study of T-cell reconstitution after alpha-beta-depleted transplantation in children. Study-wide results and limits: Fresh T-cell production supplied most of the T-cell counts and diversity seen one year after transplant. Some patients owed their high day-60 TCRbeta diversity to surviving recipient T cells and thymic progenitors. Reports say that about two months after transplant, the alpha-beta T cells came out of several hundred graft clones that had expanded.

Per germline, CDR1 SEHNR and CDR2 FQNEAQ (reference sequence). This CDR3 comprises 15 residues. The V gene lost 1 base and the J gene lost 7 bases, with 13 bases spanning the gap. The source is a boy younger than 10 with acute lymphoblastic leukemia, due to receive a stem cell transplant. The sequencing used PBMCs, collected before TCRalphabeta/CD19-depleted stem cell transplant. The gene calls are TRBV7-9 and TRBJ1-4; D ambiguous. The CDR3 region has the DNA TGTGCCAGCAGCTTAGTGCCAAACGGGCCTGAAAAACTGTTTTTT. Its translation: CASSLVPNGPEKLFF.